The T cell receptor beta chain under discussion was sequenced for a study of PD-1 blockade in classical Hodgkin lymphoma. On the study more broadly: The patients were dosed with nivolumab 3 mg/kg, infused intravenously every 2 weeks.

Every patient was affected by relapse after autologous stem cell transplantation, while exposure to brentuximab vedotin was not uniform. Reported best responses ranged across complete response, partial response or progressive disease. TCRdb keeps only in-frame clones here, not all; method: immunoSEQ multiplex PCR. The repertoire holds under 30,000 clones, with more than 75% as singletons. Sample: peripheral blood mononuclear cells (PBMCs), taken before the second cycle of nivolumab. The sequence came from a human donor with classical Hodgkin lymphoma.

CDR3 loop: CASSPTGFSYEQYF. For the CDR3, the DNA is TGTGCCAGCAGTCCGACAGGGTTCTCCTACGAGCAGTACTTC. The chain links TRBV6-5 to TRBJ2-7, with 7 bases lining up with TRBD1. The trim removed 5 bases at V and 0 bases at J, leaving 4 bases unmatched. From germline, CDR1 is MNHEY and CDR2 SVGAGI. CDR3 length: 14 residues.